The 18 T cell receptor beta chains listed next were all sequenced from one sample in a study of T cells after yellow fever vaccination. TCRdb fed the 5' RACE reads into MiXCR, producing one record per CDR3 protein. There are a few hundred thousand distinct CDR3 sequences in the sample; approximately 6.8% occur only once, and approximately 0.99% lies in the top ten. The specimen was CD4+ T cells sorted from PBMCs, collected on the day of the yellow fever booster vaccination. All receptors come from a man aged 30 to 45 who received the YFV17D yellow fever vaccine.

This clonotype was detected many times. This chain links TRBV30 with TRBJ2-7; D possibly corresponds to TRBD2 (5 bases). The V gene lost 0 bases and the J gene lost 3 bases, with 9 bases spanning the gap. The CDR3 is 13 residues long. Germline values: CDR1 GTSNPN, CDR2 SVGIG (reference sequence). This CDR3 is CAWSVLDNYEQYF. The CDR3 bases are TGTGCCTGGAGTGTACTAGACAACTACGAGCAGTACTTC.

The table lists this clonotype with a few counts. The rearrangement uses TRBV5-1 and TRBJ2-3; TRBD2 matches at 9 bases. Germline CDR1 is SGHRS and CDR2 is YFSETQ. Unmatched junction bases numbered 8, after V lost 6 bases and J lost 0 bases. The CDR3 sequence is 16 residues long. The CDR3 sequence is CASKTSGTTSTDTQYF. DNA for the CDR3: TGCGCCAGCAAGACTAGCGGAACTACAAGCACAGATACGCAGTATTTT.

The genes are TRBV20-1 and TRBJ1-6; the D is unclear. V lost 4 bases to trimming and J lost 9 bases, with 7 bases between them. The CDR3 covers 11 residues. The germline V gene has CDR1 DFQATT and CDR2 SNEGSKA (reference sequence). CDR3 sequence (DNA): TGCAGTGCTAAATTCGGTTCACCCCTCCACTTT. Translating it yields CSAKFGSPLHF.

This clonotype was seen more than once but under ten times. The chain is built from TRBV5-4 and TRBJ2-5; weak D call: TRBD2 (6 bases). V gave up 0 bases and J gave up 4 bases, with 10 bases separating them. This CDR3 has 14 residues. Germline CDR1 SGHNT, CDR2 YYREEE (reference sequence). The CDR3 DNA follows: TGTGCCAGCAGCTTGGGGCGGGACCCAGAGACCCAGTACTTC. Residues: CASSLGRDPETQYF.

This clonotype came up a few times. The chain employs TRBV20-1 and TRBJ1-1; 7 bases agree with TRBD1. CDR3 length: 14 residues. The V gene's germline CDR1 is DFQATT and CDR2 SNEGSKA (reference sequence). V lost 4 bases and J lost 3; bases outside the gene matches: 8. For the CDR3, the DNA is TGCAGTGCTAATACAGGGGCCTGGGACACTGAAGCTTTCTTT. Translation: CSANTGAWDTEAFF.

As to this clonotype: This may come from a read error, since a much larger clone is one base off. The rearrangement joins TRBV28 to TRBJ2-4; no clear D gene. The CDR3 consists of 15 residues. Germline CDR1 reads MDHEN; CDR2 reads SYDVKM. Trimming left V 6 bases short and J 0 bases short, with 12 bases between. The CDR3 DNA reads TGTGCCAGCAGGGCACGGTGGGGAGCCAAAAACATTCAGTACTTC. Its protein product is CASRARWGAKNIQYF.

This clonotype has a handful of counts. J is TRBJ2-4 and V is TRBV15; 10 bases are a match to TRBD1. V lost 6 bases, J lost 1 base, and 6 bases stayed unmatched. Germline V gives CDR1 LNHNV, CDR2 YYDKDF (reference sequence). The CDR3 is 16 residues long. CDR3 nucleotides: TGTGCCACCAGGGAGACAGGGGGCAAGGCCAAAAACATTCAGTACTTC. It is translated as CATRETGGKAKNIQYF.

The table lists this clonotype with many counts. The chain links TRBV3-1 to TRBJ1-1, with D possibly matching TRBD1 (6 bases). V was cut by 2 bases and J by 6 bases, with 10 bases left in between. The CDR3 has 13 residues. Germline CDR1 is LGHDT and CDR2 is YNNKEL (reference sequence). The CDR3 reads CASSQPGAAEAFF. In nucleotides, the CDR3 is TGTGCCAGCAGCCAACCAGGGGCGGCTGAAGCTTTCTTT.

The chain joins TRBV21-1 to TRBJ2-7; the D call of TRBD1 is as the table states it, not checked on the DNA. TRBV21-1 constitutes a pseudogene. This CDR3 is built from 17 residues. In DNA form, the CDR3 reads TGTGCCAGCAGCGAAGAGGAGGGGGCCAGGGCAACCCACGAGCAGTACTTC. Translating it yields CASSEEEGARATHEQYF.

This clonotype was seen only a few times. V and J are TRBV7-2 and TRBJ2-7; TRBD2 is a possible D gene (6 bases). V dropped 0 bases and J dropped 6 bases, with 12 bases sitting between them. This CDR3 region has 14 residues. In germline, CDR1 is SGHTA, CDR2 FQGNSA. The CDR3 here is CASSLASGSGEQYF. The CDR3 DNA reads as TGTGCCAGCAGCTTAGCGAGTGGTAGCGGCGAGCAGTACTTC.

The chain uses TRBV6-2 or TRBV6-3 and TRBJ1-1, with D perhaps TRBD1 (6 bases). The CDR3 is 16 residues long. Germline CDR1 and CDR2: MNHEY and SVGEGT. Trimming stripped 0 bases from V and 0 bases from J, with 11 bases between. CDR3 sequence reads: CASSYSGWGLNTEAFF. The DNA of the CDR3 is TGTGCCAGCAGTTACTCCGGTTGGGGGCTGAACACTGAAGCTTTCTTT.

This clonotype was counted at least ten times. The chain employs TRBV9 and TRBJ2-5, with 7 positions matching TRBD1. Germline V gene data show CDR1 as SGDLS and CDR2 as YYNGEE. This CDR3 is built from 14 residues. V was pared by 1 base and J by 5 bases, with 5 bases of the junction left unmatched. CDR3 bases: TGTGCCAGCAGCGTACGGCAGGGGGACGAGACCCAGTACTTC. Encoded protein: CASSVRQGDETQYF.

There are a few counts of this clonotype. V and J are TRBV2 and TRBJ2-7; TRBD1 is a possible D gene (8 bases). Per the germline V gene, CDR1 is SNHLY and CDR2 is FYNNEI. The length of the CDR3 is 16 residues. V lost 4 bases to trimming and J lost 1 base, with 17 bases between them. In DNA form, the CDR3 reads TGTGCCAGCAGTGTCCGGACAGGGAGGGGGTCCTACGAGCAGTACTTC. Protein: CASSVRTGRGSYEQYF.

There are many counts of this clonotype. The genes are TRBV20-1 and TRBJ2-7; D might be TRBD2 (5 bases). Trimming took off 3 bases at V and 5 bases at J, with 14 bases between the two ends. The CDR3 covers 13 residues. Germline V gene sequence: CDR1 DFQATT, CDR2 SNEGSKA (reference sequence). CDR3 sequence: CSASRDLPNEQYF. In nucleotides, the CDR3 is TGCAGTGCTAGCCGGGATCTCCCCAACGAGCAGTACTTC.

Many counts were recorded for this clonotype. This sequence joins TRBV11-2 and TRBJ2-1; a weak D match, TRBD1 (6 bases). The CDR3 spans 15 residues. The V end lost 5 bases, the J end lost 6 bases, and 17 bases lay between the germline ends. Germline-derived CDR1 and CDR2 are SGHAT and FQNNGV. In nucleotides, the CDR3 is TGTGCCAGCAGCCGCCAGGGGAGTCGTGCCAATGAGCAGTTCTTC. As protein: CASSRQGSRANEQFF.

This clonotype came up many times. The CDR3 DNA is TGCGCCAGCCGGTTCGAAGCAGATACGCAGTATTTT. As protein: CASRFEADTQYF. The rearrangement uses TRBV5-1 and TRBJ2-3, with unresolved D. Germline CDR1 SGHRS, CDR2 YFSETQ. V was trimmed by 7 bases and J by 4 bases, leaving 10 bases between them. The CDR3 has 12 amino acids.

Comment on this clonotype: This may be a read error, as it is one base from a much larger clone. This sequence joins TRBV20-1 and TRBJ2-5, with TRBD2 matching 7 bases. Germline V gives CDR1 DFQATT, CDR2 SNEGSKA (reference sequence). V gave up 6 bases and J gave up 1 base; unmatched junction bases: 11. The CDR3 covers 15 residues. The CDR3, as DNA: TGCAGTGCCCGTCCGACTAGCAGGATCCAAGAGACCCAGTACTTC. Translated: CSARPTSRIQETQYF.

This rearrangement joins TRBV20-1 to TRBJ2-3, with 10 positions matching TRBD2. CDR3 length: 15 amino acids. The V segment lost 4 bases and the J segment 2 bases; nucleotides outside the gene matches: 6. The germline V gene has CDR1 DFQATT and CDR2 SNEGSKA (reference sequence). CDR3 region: CSATTLAGATDTQYF. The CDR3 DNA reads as TGCAGTGCTACGACCCTAGCGGGAGCCACAGATACGCAGTATTTT.